These T cell receptor beta chains were read from a single sample in a study of blood T cell repertoires in COVID-19. Sequencing used immunoSEQ multiplex PCR; TCRdb keeps in-frame clones, though not all of them. In the table there are 100,000 or so clones, almost 80% of which are singletons. The sequenced sample consisted of peripheral blood. These receptors were collected from a woman aged 70-85 years with acute or convalescent COVID-19. CDR3s include the opening cysteine and the closing phenylalanine or tryptophan. The D gene is left open where the match is weak. Some rows mark clone size as missing; the rest say once, few, many or name a class of expanded clone.

TRBV20-1,NA,NA,TRBJ2-1,CSAARVNEQFF,TGCAGTGCAGCCCGAGTAAATGAGCAGTTCTTC
TRBV7-9,TRBD1,few,TRBJ1-5,CASSPGTEYQPQHF,TGTGCCAGCAGCCCCGGGACAGAGTATCAGCCCCAGCATTTT
TRBV30,NA,NA,TRBJ1-3,CAGVGAFSGNTIYF,TGTGCCGGGGTAGGGGCCTTCTCTGGAAACACCATATATTTT
TRBV19,TRBD2,few,TRBJ2-5,CASSILAGRETQYF,TGTGCCAGTAGTATCCTAGCGGGGCGGGAGACCCAGTACTTC
TRBV12-3/TRBV12-4,NA,few,TRBJ1-2,CASSLAVRSGYTF,TGTGCCAGCAGTTTGGCGGTAAGGAGCGGCTACACCTTC
TRBV12-3/TRBV12-4,NA,few,TRBJ1-2,CASSSSEYYGYTF,TGTGCCAGCAGTTCATCAGAATACTATGGCTACACCTTC
TRBV19,TRBD2,NA,TRBJ2-5,CASSAFPGLEEETQYF,TGTGCCAGTAGTGCTTTCCCGGGACTAGAGGAAGAGACCCAGTACTTC
TRBV29-1,NA,NA,TRBJ1-2,CSVGTVDGYTF,TGCAGCGTTGGAACGGTAGATGGCTACACCTTC
TRBV28,NA,once,TRBJ1-4,CASTVGGAGEKLFF,TGTGCCAGCACCGTGGGGGGGGCTGGTGAAAAACTGTTTTTT
TRBV19,NA,NA,TRBJ1-5,CASSIDWGGAQHF,TGTGCCAGTAGTATAGATTGGGGGGGGGCCCAGCATTTT
TRBV24-1,TRBD2,NA,TRBJ2-1,CATSAAGTNNEQFF,TGTGCCACCAGTGCAGCCGGGACTAACAATGAGCAGTTCTTC
TRBV15,NA,NA,TRBJ1-5,CATSRVRLVGGNQPQHF,TGTGCCACCAGCAGGGTTCGCTTGGTAGGGGGCAATCAGCCCCAGCATTTT
TRBV10-3,NA,NA,TRBJ2-1,CAISESVQGVGQFF,TGTGCCATCAGTGAGTCTGTTCAAGGAGTTGGCCAGTTCTTC
TRBV2,NA,NA,TRBJ1-2,CASSEGTGGNYGYTF,TGTGCCAGCAGTGAAGGTACAGGTGGGAACTATGGCTACACCTTC
TRBV6-5,NA,NA,TRBJ1-2,CASSLGQYYGYTF,TGTGCCAGCAGTCTCGGACAGTACTATGGCTACACCTTC
TRBV29-1,NA,NA,TRBJ1-3,CSVGGGVRNTIYF,TGCAGCGTTGGGGGAGGGGTTCGAAACACCATATATTTT
TRBV5-5,NA,NA,TRBJ1-1,CASSLAASLGGTEAFF,TGTGCCAGCAGCTTGGCCGCCAGCCTAGGAGGTACTGAAGCTTTCTTT
TRBV24-1,NA,NA,TRBJ1-1,CATSGDTEAFF,TGTGCCACCTCCGGGGACACTGAAGCTTTCTTT
TRBV27,NA,NA,TRBJ1-1,CASSLSTANTEAFF,TGTGCCAGCAGTTTATCGACAGCGAACACTGAAGCTTTCTTT
TRBV7-2,TRBD1,NA,TRBJ2-1,CASSTDRSNEQFF,TGTGCCAGCAGCACGGACAGGTCAAATGAGCAGTTCTTC
TRBV11-3,TRBD1,NA,TRBJ1-1,CASSSDRLTEAFF,TGTGCCAGCAGCTCGGACAGGTTAACTGAAGCTTTCTTT
TRBV11-2,NA,few,TRBJ2-7,CASTDKSYEQYF,TGTGCCAGCACCGACAAATCCTACGAGCAGTACTTC
TRBV12-3/TRBV12-4,TRBD1,NA,TRBJ2-3,CASSHRGQDTQYF,TGTGCCAGCAGCCACAGGGGTCAAGATACGCAGTATTTT
TRBV30,NA,NA,TRBJ1-5,CAWVGQPDQPQHF,TGTGCCTGGGTGGGGCAGCCAGATCAGCCCCAGCATTTT